This record concerns one TCR beta chain sequence. This clonotype has a handful of counts. The specificity of this receptor is unknown. One base away there is no much larger clone; base qualities are not given. The source of the sample is a study of T-cell memory formation after mild COVID-19 (TCRdb year 2021). Study-wide context: TCR sequence clusters from the two donors were found to be largely donor specific. Longitudinal TCRalpha and TCRbeta repertoire sequencing tracked T-cell clones expanding and contracting after mild COVID-19 in a couple of donors. Two young, previously healthy adult volunteers made up the cohort, one male and one female.

These reads were obtained on an Illumina NovaSeq 6000. cDNA libraries for TCRalpha and TCRbeta were prepared by 5'RACE using constant-segment primers, with sample barcodes and unique molecular identifiers added. RNA was extracted from every sample with Trizol reagent. Amplification of the libraries took two PCR steps, and the second step added a second sample barcode plus Illumina TruSeq adapters. Libraries were sequenced on an Illumina NovaSeq with 2 x 150 bp paired-end reads. Processing in the source paper ran as follows. Reads were demultiplexed and collapsed into UMI-guided consensus sequences with migec v1.2.7. With mixcr v2.1.11, UMI consensuses were aligned to TRA and TRB V and J templates and assembled into clonotypes. A clonotype was counted as expanded or contracted only if both edgeR and NoisET called the change significant, with noise models trained on biological replicates. For edgeR calls, the thresholds were a false discovery rate-adjusted p below 0.01 and a log2 fold-change of 1. As an exploratory analysis of dynamics, max-normalized trajectories of the 1000 most abundant clonotypes were examined by PCA with hierarchical clustering. Separately sequenced CD4+ and CD8+ repertoires were used to assign the CD4 or CD8 phenotype of responding clones. TCRdb's own reprocessing of the public reads used fastp at Q25 and MiXCR and kept productive beta chains. Merged by CDR3 protein, the rows form single entries marked with the most common genes and DNA. In this record, the V and J calls reflect TCRdb's handling and not the investigators' own analysis. Counted in this sample were about 540,000 distinct CDR3 sequences; about a fifth of them appeared once. Together, the top ten hold about 12% of the sample.

There are 14 amino acids in the CDR3, from cysteine to phenylalanine inclusive. CDR3 DNA only is kept here, 42 bases in frame from base 1. V sheds 2 bases and J sheds 8 bases, leaving 12 bases between their ends. The germline V gene (reference sequence) yields SEHNR for CDR1 and FQNEAQ for CDR2. PBMCs were isolated by Ficoll-Paque density gradient centrifugation. Here is what the overall study found, with its caveats: Contracting CD4+ clones were found mainly in CM and EM memory subsets, while CD8+ clones were enriched in EMRA. Balanced CD4/CD8 phenotypes were observed for clones contracting from day 15 to 85, whereas a bias towards CD4+ was observed for a second wave of clones expanding from day 15 to 37. The second-wave clones that peaked on day 37 were not confirmed to be SARS-CoV-2 specific. Only a couple of mild cases were covered by the study, and larger cohorts that include severe cases with pre-infection samples were considered necessary. The detection of some responding clones in pre-infection memory suggests that pre-existing cross-reactive memory T cells joined the SARS-CoV-2 response.

This receptor was obtained from an adult woman who had mild COVID-19 (a few samples of this study predate the infection). The sample titles of this study are shuffled in the database, so cell type and time point are left out; the donor was told from shared clones. The specimen was PBMCs or a T cell subset sorted from them (not recorded which). The receptor chain draws on TRBV7-9 and TRBJ1-4, and TRBD1 may be the D gene, going by 5 matching bases. DNA sequence: TGTGCCAGCAGCTTACGGGGGTTTGGCGAAAAACTGTTTTTT. Translated, it reads CASSLRGFGEKLFF.